This TCR beta chain appears in the sequencing data of a study of PD-1 blockade in classical Hodgkin lymphoma (dated by TCRdb to about 2020). Broadly, across the study: Nivolumab dosing was 3 mg/kg intravenously every 2 weeks, continuing until either disease progression or unacceptable toxicity. The study used TCR beta sequencing and CyTOF to define a peripheral blood immune signature of response to PD-1 blockade in classical Hodgkin lymphoma.

General conclusions and limits of the study: CD4+ but not CD8+ TCR diversity rose significantly by C4D1 (p=0.0027 vs p=0.16), most apparent in complete responders (p=0.02). Trial patients with a complete response had baseline diversity similar to that of newly diagnosed patients, while partial responders and progressors had significantly lower diversity. Baseline TCR diversity was reported as lower in newly diagnosed patients than in healthy donors, and lower still in relapsed/refractory patients. Patients starting nivolumab less than 1 year after ASCT had lower diversity and were excluded from later analyses to avoid confounding by immune reconstitution. Only a single clinical trial cohort was studied, and what caused the repertoire differences, possibly disease activity or prior therapy, remained undefined.

On this clone itself: Its antigen is unknown. Qualities for individual bases were not recorded, and no much larger clone is one base off.

Including the terminal cysteine and phenylalanine, the CDR3 comprises 16 residues. Only the CDR3 portion is preserved as DNA: 48 bases, with reading frame beginning at the first base. CDR1 and CDR2 were assigned from the germline V gene as LGHNA and YSLEER. V drops 2 bases and J drops 3 bases, leaving 15 bases in between. The Qiagen DNeasy kit was used to extract genomic DNA from unsorted PBMCs and from the negatively selected CD4+ and CD8+ fractions. Amplification of TCR beta CDR3 regions was done by immunoSEQ multiplex PCR with primers that anneal to V and J segments. A synthetic immune receptor repertoire was used to minimize amplification bias, and any remaining bias was removed computationally after sequencing. Processing in the source paper ran as follows. Repertoire diversity was quantified as the Shannon entropy index using custom Python scripts. Unsorted, CD4+ and CD8+ repertoires were analyzed separately, except for combined analyses in which CD4+ and CD8+ sequences were merged in silico. Clonal expansion was defined as a frequency increase of at least 2-fold after treatment compared with C1D1, and clones undetected at baseline were assigned a pseudocount of 0.5. Singleton clones were defined as clones with 0 or 1 copy at C1D1, and non-singleton clones were defined as clones with 2 or more copies. Clones expanded in unsorted samples were assigned a CD4+, CD8+ or unknown annotation through matching of protein sequences in sorted samples from the same patient. Diversity changes from C1D1 to C4D1 were tested in paired samples using Wilcoxon tests. TCRdb took over this immuneACCESS table, retaining in-frame rearrangements with V and J assigned. Such tables are incomplete; in checked studies, under half of the missing clones stem from an unresolved V gene, and the remainder is unexplained. V and J calls and clone size are copied from that table; D and trimming were computed from the DNA. The sample data list 35,000 to 50,000 clones, and 60% to 70% of these were observed just once. Approximately 2.8% of the sample rests with the top ten.

Per the publication, the time point label means: cycle 4 day 1 (C4D1), after more than five weeks of nivolumab. Relapse after autologous stem cell transplantation had occurred in all trial patients, and cohorts A, B and C were distinguished by prior brentuximab vedotin exposure. The trial cohort was composed of approximately 56 patients with relapsed/refractory classical Hodgkin lymphoma, for whom complete response, partial response or progressive disease was recorded as best overall response. Trial patients were treated with single-agent nivolumab in the multi-cohort phase II CheckMate 205 trial. An independent review committee assessed best overall response using the 2007 International Working Group response criteria. PBMCs from the trial were collected at three points: immediately before nivolumab initiation (C1D1), and during therapy at cycle 2 day 1 and cycle 4 day 1. Peripheral blood was collected in 8 mL Vacutainer Cell Preparation Tubes, from which PBMCs were isolated by centrifugation and then cryopreserved.

The source material was peripheral blood mononuclear cells (PBMCs), sampled before the fourth cycle of nivolumab. The chain joins TRBV4-3 to TRBJ2-3, with the D call perhaps TRBD1 or TRBD2, as 5 bases match in each case. The TCR was taken from a human donor with classical Hodgkin lymphoma. The CDR3 here reads CASSQRGRTQTDTQYF. The DNA sequence reads TGCGCCAGCAGCCAAAGGGGAAGGACTCAGACAGATACGCAGTATTTT.